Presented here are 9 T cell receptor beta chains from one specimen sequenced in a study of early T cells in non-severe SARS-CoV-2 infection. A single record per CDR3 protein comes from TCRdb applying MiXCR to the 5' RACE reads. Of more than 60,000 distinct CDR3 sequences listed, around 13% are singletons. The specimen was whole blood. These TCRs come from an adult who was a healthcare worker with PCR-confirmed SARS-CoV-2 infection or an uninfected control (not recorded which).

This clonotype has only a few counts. DNA for the CDR3: TGCAGCGTCAGCAGAGGACTAGAGCAGTTCTTC. Amino acids: CSVSRGLEQFF. The V and J genes are TRBV29-1 and TRBJ2-1, with D possibly TRBD2 on 6 matching bases. Germline CDR1 is SQVTM and CDR2 is ANQGSEA. Trimming took off 6 bases at V and 10 bases at J, with 13 bases between the two ends. There are 11 residues in the CDR3.

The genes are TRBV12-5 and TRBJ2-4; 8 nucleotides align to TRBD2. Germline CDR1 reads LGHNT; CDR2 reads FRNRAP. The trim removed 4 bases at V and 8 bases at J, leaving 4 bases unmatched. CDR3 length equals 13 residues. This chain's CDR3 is CASGYYGGDIQYF. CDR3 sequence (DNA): TGTGCTAGTGGTTACTACGGGGGGGACATTCAGTACTTC.

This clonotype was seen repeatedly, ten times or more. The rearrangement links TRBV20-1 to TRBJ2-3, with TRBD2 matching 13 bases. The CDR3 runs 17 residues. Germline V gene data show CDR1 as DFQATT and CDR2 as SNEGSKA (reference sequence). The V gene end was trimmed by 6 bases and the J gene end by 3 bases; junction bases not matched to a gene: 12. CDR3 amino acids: CSARRTSGSSGTDTQYF. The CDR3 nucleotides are TGCAGTGCAAGAAGGACTAGCGGGAGTTCTGGTACAGATACGCAGTATTTT.

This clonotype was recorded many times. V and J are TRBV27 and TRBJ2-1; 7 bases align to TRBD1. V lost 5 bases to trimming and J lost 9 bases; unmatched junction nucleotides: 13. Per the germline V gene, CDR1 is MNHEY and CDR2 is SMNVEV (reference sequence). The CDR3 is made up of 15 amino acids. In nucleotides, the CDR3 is TGTGCCAGCAGTGCTGACGGGACAGTTAACGGTGAGCAGTTCTTC. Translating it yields CASSADGTVNGEQFF.

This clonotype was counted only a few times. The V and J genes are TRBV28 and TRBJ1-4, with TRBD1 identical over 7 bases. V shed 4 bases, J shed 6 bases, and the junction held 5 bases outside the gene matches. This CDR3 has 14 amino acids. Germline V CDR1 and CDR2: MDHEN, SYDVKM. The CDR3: CASSSHRGDEKLFF. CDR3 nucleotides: TGTGCCAGCAGTTCCCACAGGGGTGATGAAAAACTGTTTTTT.

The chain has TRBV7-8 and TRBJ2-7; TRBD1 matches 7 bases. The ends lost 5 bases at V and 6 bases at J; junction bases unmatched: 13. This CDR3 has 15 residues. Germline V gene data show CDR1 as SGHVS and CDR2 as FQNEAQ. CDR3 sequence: CASSKGTAGFGEQYF. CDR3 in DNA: TGTGCCAGCAGCAAGGGGACAGCCGGCTTCGGCGAGCAGTACTTC.

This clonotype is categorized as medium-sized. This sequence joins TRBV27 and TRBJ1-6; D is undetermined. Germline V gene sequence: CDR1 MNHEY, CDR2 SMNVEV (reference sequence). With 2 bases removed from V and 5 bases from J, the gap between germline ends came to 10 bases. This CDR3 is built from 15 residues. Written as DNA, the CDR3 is TGTGCCAGCAGTTTAGGACCCGCTAATAATTCACCCCTCCACTTT. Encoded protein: CASSLGPANNSPLHF.

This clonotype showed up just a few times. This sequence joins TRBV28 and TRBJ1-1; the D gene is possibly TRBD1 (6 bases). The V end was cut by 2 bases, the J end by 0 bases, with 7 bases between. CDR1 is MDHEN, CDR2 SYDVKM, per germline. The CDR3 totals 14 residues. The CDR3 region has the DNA TGTGCCAGCAGTTTAGGGGGCGTGAACACTGAAGCTTTCTTT. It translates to CASSLGGVNTEAFF.

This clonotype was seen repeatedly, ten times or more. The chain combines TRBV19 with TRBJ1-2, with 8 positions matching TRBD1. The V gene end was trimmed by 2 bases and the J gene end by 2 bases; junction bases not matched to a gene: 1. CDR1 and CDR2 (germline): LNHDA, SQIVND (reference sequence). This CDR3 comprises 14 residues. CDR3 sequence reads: CASSINRGNYGYTF. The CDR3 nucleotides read TGTGCCAGTAGTATAAACAGGGGGAACTATGGCTACACCTTC. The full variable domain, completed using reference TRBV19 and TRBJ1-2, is DGGITQSPKYLFRKEGQNVTLSCEQNLNHDAMYWYRQDPGQGLRLIYYSQIVNDFQKGDIAEGYSVSREKKESFPLTVTSAQKNPTAFYLCASSINRGNYGYTFGSGTRLTVV.